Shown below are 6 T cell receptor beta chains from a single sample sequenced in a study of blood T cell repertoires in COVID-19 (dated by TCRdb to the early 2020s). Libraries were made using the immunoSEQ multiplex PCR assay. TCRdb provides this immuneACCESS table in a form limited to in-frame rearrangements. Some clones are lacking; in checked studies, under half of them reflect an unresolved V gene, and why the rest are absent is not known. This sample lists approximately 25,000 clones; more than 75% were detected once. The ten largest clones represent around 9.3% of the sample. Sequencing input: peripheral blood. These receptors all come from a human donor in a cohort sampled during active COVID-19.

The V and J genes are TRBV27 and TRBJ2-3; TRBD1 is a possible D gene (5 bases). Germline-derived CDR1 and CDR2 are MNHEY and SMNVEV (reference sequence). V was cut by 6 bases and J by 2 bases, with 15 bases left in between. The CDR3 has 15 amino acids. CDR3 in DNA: TGTGCCAGCAGCGGCCAGGGAATTTTCACAGATACGCAGTATTTT. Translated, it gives CASSGQGIFTDTQYF.

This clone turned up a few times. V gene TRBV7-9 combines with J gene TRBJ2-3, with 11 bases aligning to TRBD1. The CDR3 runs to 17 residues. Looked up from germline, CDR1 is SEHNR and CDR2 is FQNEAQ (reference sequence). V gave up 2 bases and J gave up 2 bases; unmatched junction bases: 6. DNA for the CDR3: TGTGCCAGCAGCTTAAGGGGGACAGGGGGGACCACAGATACGCAGTATTTT. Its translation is CASSLRGTGGTTDTQYF.

CDR3 in amino acids: CASSLAGVGTTNEKLFF. The CDR3, as DNA: TGTGCCAGCAGCTTAGCGGGAGTGGGAACAACTAATGAAAAACTGTTTTTT. This chain joins TRBV7-2 and TRBJ1-4; unclear D gene. V was shortened by 0 bases and J by 0 bases, with 11 bases between the two germline ends. The CDR3 has 17 amino acids. Germline CDR1 and CDR2: SGHTA and FQGNSA.

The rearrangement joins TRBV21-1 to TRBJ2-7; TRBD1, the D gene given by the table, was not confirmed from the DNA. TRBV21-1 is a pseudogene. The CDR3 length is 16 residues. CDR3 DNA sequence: TGTGCCAGCAGCAAAGCGGTCGGACAGCCGCACTACGAGCAGTACTTC. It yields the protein CASSKAVGQPHYEQYF.

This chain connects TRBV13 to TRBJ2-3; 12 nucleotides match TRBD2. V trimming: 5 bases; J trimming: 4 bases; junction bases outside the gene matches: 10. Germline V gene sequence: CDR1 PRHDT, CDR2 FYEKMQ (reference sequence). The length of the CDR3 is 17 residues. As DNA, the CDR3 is TGTGCCAGCAGCAAGGGGCTAGCGGGGGGGCCAGCAGATACGCAGTATTTT. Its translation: CASSKGLAGGPADTQYF.

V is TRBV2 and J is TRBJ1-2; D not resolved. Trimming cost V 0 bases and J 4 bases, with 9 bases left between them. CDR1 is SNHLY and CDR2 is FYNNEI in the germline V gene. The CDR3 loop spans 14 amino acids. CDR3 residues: CASSEAGIAYGYTF. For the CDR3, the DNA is TGTGCCAGCAGTGAAGCCGGGATTGCCTATGGCTACACCTTC.